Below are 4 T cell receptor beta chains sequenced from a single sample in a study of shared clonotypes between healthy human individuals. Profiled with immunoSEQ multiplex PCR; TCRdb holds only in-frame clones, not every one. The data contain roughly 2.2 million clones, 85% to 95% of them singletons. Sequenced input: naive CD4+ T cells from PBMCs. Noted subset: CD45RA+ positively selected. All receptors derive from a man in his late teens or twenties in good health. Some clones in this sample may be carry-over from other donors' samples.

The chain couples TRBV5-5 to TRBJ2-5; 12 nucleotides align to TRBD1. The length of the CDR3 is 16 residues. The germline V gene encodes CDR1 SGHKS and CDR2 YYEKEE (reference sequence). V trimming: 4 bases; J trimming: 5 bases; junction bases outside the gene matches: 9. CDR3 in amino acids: CASSEAGQGAWETQYF. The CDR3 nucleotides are TGTGCCAGCAGCGAGGCGGGACAGGGGGCGTGGGAGACCCAGTACTTC.

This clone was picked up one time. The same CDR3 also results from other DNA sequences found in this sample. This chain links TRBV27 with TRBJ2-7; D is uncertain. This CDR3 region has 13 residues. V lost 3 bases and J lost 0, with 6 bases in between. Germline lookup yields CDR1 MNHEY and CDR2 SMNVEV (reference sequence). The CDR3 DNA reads TGTGCCAGCAGTTTGCGAGTCTCCTACGAGCAGTACTTC. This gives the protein CASSLRVSYEQYF.

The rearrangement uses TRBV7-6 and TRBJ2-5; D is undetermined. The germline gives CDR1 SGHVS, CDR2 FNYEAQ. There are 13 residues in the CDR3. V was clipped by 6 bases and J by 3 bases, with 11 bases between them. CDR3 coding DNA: TGTGCCAGCAGTTCCGACTGGAAAGAGACCCAGTACTTC. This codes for CASSSDWKETQYF.

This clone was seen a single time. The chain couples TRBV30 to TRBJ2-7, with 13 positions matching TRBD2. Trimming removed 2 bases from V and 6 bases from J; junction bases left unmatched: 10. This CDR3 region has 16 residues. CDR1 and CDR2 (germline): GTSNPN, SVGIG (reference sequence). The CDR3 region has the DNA TGTGCCTGGAGTCCCCCCCCGACTAGCGGGAGGCCCGAGCAGTACTTC. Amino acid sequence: CAWSPPPTSGRPEQYF.